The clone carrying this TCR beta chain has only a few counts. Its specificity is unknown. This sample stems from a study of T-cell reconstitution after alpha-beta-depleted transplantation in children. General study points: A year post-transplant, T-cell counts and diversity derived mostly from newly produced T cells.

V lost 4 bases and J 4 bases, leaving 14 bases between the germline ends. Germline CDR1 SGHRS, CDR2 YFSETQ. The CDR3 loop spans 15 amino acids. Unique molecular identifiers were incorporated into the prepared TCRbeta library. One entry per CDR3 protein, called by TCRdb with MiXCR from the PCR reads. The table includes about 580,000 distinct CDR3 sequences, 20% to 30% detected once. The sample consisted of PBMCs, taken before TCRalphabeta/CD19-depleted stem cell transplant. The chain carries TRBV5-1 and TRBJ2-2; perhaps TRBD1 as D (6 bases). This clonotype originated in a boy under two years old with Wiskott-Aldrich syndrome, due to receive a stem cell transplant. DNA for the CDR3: TGCGCCAGCAGCCTACCTACAGGGACCACCGGGGAGCTGTTTTTT. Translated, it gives CASSLPTGTTGELFF.